Listed below are T cell receptor beta chains from one sample, sequenced in a study of blood T cell repertoires in COVID-19. This table comes from immunoSEQ multiplex PCR, and its TCRdb copy is limited to in-frame clones, with some not included. The table has a few hundred thousand clones, about 85% seen once. Input material: peripheral blood. The receptor source for this set is a young woman with acute or convalescent COVID-19. CDR3s include the opening cysteine and the closing phenylalanine or tryptophan. The order of the fields is clone size, V gene, D gene, J gene, CDR3 DNA, CDR3 protein. A D gene is named only where the DNA matches it firmly. A clone size is listed for some rows: how often the clone was seen (once, few, many), or a class if it is expanded.

NA	TRBV3-1/TRBV3-2	NA	TRBJ1-1	TGTGCCAGCAGCCAGGGAGGGGCGGGAAGGGATTTCTTT	CASSQGGAGRDFF
NA	TRBV5-5	NA	TRBJ1-5	TGTGCCAGCAGCCCGACAGGTAACTCCAATCAGCCCCAGCATTTT	CASSPTGNSNQPQHF
NA	TRBV5-4	TRBD1	TRBJ1-1	TGTGCCAGCAGCTTAGGGACAGGGGTCACTGAAGCTTTCTTT	CASSLGTGVTEAFF
NA	TRBV28	NA	TRBJ2-1	TGTGCCACCCAGAGGAACGAGCAGTTCTTC	CATQRNEQFF
NA	TRBV6-5	TRBD1	TRBJ1-5	TGTGCCAGCAGGACAGGGGAGTCAAAGGGTCAGCCCCAGCATTTT	CASRTGESKGQPQHF
NA	TRBV30	TRBD1	TRBJ1-5	TGTGCCTGGAAAAGGGACAGGGGCCCCAATCAGCCCCAGCATTTT	CAWKRDRGPNQPQHF
many	TRBV29-1	TRBD1	TRBJ1-1	TGCAGCGTAGGACAGGGGAAAAGAACTGAAGCTTTCTTT	CSVGQGKRTEAFF
NA	TRBV6-4	NA	TRBJ1-6	TGTGCCAGCAATTCCTATGTCCTCACGAGAAATTCACCCCTCCACTTT	CASNSYVLTRNSPLHF
NA	TRBV12-5	NA	TRBJ2-7	TGTGCTAGTGGTTTGCAGGGTGACGAGCAGTACTTC	CASGLQGDEQYF
NA	TRBV6-5	NA	TRBJ1-5	TGTGCCAGCAGTTACTCGAGCAGCGATCAGCCCCAGCATTTT	CASSYSSSDQPQHF
once	TRBV5-4	TRBD1	TRBJ1-5	TGTGCCAGCAGCGCAGACAGGGGGCCAAATCAGCCCCAGCATTTT	CASSADRGPNQPQHF
NA	TRBV5-8	TRBD1	TRBJ1-1	TGTGCCAGCAGCTTACCGGGACAGGGATGGCTGAACACTGAAGCTTTCTTT	CASSLPGQGWLNTEAFF
NA	TRBV11-2	NA	TRBJ1-2	TGTGCCAGCAGCCTAACCGGCAGGGGCTCCTTTAACTATGGCTACACCTTC	CASSLTGRGSFNYGYTF
NA	TRBV28	NA	TRBJ1-6	TGTGCCAGCAGGACAGGAGACCTCTCCTATAATTCACCCCTCCACTTT	CASRTGDLSYNSPLHF
NA	TRBV29-1	NA	TRBJ2-7	TGCAGCGCCCATGGACACAGCTACGAGCAGTACTTC	CSAHGHSYEQYF
NA	TRBV28	TRBD1	TRBJ1-5	TGTGCCAGCAGTCCCATGCCTACGGACAGGGGCAATCAGCCCCAGCATTTT	CASSPMPTDRGNQPQHF
NA	TRBV30	TRBD1	TRBJ1-1	TGTGCCTGGAGTGTTGGTGCTGACAGGGCCGGAAAAGCTTTCTTT	CAWSVGADRAGKAFF
many	TRBV7-9	NA	TRBJ1-4	TGTGCCAGCAGTTTCCGATCTACAACTAATGAAAAACTGTTTTTT	CASSFRSTTNEKLFF
many	TRBV24-1	TRBD1	TRBJ1-1	TGTGCCACCAGTGATTCAGGGGGCGGGAACACTGAAGCTTTCTTT	CATSDSGGGNTEAFF
NA	TRBV5-4	NA	TRBJ2-5	TGTGCCAGCAGCCCCGGGGGACCAGGGGAGACCCAGTACTTC	CASSPGGPGETQYF
NA	TRBV11-2	TRBD1	TRBJ2-1	TGTGCCAGCAGCTCGACAGGGGTTTCTTATGAGCAGTTCTTC	CASSSTGVSYEQFF
NA	TRBV4-1	NA	TRBJ1-1	TGCGCCAGCAGCCAAGATCTAGGGGACACTGAAGCTTTCTTT	CASSQDLGDTEAFF
once	TRBV29-1	TRBD1	TRBJ2-7	TGCAGCGTCGCAGACAGGGGCCCCTACGAGCAGTACTTC	CSVADRGPYEQYF
NA	TRBV2	TRBD2	TRBJ2-2	TGTGCCAGCAGTGACCGGGAGGGGGCCGGGGAGCTGTTTTTT	CASSDREGAGELFF
NA	TRBV4-1	NA	TRBJ1-4	TGCGCCAGCAGCCCATCCCCGGCCCCCGGGAAACTGTTTTTT	CASSPSPAPGKLFF
NA	TRBV7-9	TRBD1	TRBJ1-1	TGTGCCAGCAGCTTGACCGGGACAGTATATGAAGCTTTCTTT	CASSLTGTVYEAFF